This TCR beta chain stems from a study of blood T cell repertoires in COVID-19. Libraries were prepared by immunoSEQ multiplex PCR; TCRdb keeps only in-frame clonotypes and omits some of them. Of 40,000 to 50,000 clones in the sample, under 90% were seen once. CDR3 length: 13 amino acids. Trimming cost V 6 bases and J 4 bases, with 12 bases left between them. V is TRBV12-3 or TRBV12-4 and J is TRBJ1-1; possible D gene TRBD1, 5 bases. The sequenced sample was peripheral blood. The receptor's source is a human donor in a cohort sampled during active COVID-19. CDR3: CASSWGGSTEAFF. Written as DNA, the CDR3 is TGTGCCAGCAGCTGGGGGGGGAGCACTGAAGCTTTCTTT.